This T cell receptor beta chain came from a study of OX40 agonist ivuxolimab in advanced cancers. Study-wide background: Those enrolled were 82.7% male, with a mean age of about 66 years and ages from roughly 20 to 85. Enrollees could have had prior anti-PD-1, anti-PD-L1 or anti-CTLA-4 therapy, which around 40% had received. Overall study findings and caveats: Certain nonresponders additionally had low normalized T-cell clonal expansion. Averaging showed that CD8+ T cells had more expanded clones than CD4+ did.

The ends were cut back, 1 base at V and 1 base at J, with 5 bases in the middle. Germline V gene lookup returns CDR1 SGDLS and CDR2 YYNGEE. The CDR3 loop spans 13 amino acids. This clone was counted a single time. Its antigen is as yet unknown. Sequencing was performed with immunoSEQ multiplex PCR; in TCRdb, only in-frame clones are kept and a portion is missing. The table lists over 70,000 clones, approximately 90% of them singletons. The clonotype originates from an adult with an advanced solid tumor such as melanoma, head and neck, liver or kidney cancer. This material consisted of CD4+ or CD8+ T cells sorted from blood, taken in a trial of the OX40 agonist ivuxolimab. The chain is built from TRBV9 and TRBJ1-1, with D hard to call. The CDR3 loop reads CASSVQENTEAFF. The CDR3 DNA reads TGTGCCAGCAGCGTACAGGAGAACACTGAAGCTTTCTTT.